The following is a T cell receptor beta chain sequence with its context. Its cognate antigen is unknown. 13 Jbeta primers and 60 Vbeta primers were used for the PCR. TCRdb's table, derived via immunoSEQ multiplex PCR, lists solely in-frame clones and lacks some. The sample carries approximately 40,000 clones, around 81% recorded once. The sample is drawn from a study of cytomegalovirus exposure and HLA in healthy donors. Overall study context: Previous work identified roughly 120 million unique TCR beta sequences from about 179 million T cells. Findings and caveats of the study: Previous analysis showed most TCR beta V segments were productive about 90% or about 30% of the time. The investigators catalogued some 160 TCR beta chains as cytomegalovirus-associated.

This TCR was sampled from a middle-aged woman in good health and CMV-seronegative. Sequencing was done on a sample of PBMCs.

CDR3 DNA: TGTGCCAGCAGCACTCGGATTGGGGGGAGCTACGAGCAGTACTTC. Its translation: CASSTRIGGSYEQYF. The chain couples TRBV7-8 to TRBJ2-7; perhaps TRBD2 as D (6 bases). The CDR3 covers 15 residues. CDR1 is SGHVS and CDR2 is FQNEAQ in the germline V gene. V dropped 5 bases and J dropped 3 bases, with 17 bases sitting between them.